The text below deals with one T cell receptor (beta chain). Its target antigen remains unknown. The input lacks base qualities; no much larger clone sits a single base away. TCRbeta CDR3 regions were amplified from genomic DNA by means of the immunoSEQ Assay, a bias-controlled multiplex PCR. The published analysis was carried out like this. The number of nucleated cells in each sample was estimated by amplification of reference gene primers within the assay. To quantify the absolute abundance of each unique TCRbeta CDR3 rearrangement, sequence reads were collapsed and filtered. For each sample, productive Simpson clonality was calculated as the square root of Simpson's diversity index over productive rearrangements. TCRdb limited this immuneACCESS table to in-frame rearrangements with V and J called. A share of clones is missing; checked studies link under half to unresolved V genes, and the rest is unexplained. The D gene and trimming were derived from the DNA, and the V and J assignments and clone size from that table. The sample table records 130,000 to 150,000 clones; 80% to 90% of these occur just once. Of the sample, roughly 10% falls within the top ten clones.

The data derive from a study of blood T cell repertoires in COVID-19 (dated by TCRdb to 2018 to 2020). About the study as a whole: Samples covering the acute and convalescent phases of COVID-19 were provided by collaborators in the United States, Italy and Spain. Nearly every sample came with metadata listing a de-identified subject ID, COVID-19 status, age in years and sex. The prospective study material was composed of cDNA or gDNA derived from T cells, B-cell-depleted T cells, or PBMCs. Samples came from the ongoing ImmuneRACE study (first 160 participants) plus 1,254 subjects from 6 global collaborators. The repertoires were made available in a free public database intended to serve as a resource for research on the immune response to SARS-CoV-2. Where HLA class I and class II types were available, the types were taken from metadata supplied by the sample provider, not from assay-based typing. Deeply sampled blood TCRbeta repertoires from subjects exposed to, actively infected with, or recovered from COVID-19 were included in the dataset. The study at large found these results: Clinical and demographic metadata were provided uncurated, with the amount varying by source and participant.

Each collaborating institution followed its own protocols to collect whole blood in K2EDTA tubes. For TCRbeta analysis, collaborators shipped samples in one of three forms: frozen whole blood, isolated PBMCs, or DNA extracted from either of those sample types. V is pared back by 1 base and J by 4 bases, with 10 bases lying between the germline termini. CDR1 is given as KGHSH and CDR2 as LQKENI, both from the germline V gene. Including cysteine and phenylalanine, the CDR3 has 14 amino acids. Only CDR3 DNA is held: 42 bases, read in frame from base 1. Sample: peripheral blood. Recombination linked TRBV18 to TRBJ1-1; there is no confident call for the D gene. This sequence was found in a man in his 60s with active or convalescent COVID-19. The CDR3 protein sequence reads: CASSPRMASTEAFF. The bases are TGTGCCAGCTCACCACGGATGGCTAGCACTGAAGCTTTCTTT.